Only a few counts were recorded for the clone carrying this T cell receptor (beta chain). Its antigen remains unidentified. The data belong to a study of beta chain features in type 1 diabetes. Overall study context: No patient-donor differences in age, gender, total cells or subset yield. Across the samples, approximately 98,000,000 sorted cells were examined in total.

Expressed TCRB transcripts were sequenced, since all the RNA that had been isolated was reverse transcribed. The table came from immunoSEQ multiplex PCR; TCRdb's copy has only in-frame clones and leaves some out. The profile shows some 290,000 clones, 24% of them singletons. Study results and limitations: Moderate but significant shortening of TCRB CDR3s was recorded in all four CD4+ subsets from Type 1 diabetes patients. Within the patient group, naive, central memory and Treg TCRB repertoires appeared more similar to each other than within healthy donors.

Sorted CD4+ subsets: naive, central memory, regulatory, stem cell-like memory (CD45RO/CCR7/CD25/CD127/CD95/CD27 panel). Germline V gene data show CDR1 as GTSNPN and CDR2 as SVGIG (reference sequence). Between the trimmed V and J ends, which lost 2 bases and 5 bases, there was a span of 19 bases. This CDR3 is 15 amino acids long. The J gene is TRBJ2-7, the V gene TRBV30, with a tentative D call TRBD2 (5 bases). Sequences were obtained from naive CD4+ T cells from blood. This clonotype was sampled from a woman between 25 and 40 years old with type 1 diabetes. The CDR3 nucleotides read TGTGCCTGGAGTATCCACGGATTCTCCGGGGACGAGCAGTACTTC. Translating gives CAWSIHGFSGDEQYF.